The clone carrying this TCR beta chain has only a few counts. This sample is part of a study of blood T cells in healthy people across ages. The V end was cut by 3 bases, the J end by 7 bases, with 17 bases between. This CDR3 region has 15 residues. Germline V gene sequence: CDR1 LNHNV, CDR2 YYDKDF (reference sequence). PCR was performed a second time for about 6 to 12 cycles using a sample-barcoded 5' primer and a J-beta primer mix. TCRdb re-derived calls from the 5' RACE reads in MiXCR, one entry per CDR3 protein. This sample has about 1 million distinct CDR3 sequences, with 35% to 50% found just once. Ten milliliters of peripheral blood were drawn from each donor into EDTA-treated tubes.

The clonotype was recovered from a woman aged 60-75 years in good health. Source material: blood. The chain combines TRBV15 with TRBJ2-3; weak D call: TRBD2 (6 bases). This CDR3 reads CATSRGGLTYNTQYF. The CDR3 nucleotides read TGTGCCACCAGCAGGGGCGGACTAACTTATAATACGCAGTATTTT.